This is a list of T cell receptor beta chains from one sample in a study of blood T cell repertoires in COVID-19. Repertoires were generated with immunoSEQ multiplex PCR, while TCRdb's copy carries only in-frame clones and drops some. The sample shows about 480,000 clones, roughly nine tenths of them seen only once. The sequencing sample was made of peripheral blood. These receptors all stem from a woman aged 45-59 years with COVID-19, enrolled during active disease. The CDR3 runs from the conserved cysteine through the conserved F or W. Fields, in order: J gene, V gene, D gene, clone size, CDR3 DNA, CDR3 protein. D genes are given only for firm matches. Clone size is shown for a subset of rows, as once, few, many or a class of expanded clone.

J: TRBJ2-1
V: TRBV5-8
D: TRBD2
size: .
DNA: TGTGCCAGCAGCTTCCGCGGGGGGAGCTCCTACAATGAGCAGTTCTTC
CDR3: CASSFRGGSSYNEQFF

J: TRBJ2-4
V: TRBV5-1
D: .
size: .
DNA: TGCGCCAGCAGCCCCTTTGTCGGGGACATTCAGTACTTC
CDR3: CASSPFVGDIQYF

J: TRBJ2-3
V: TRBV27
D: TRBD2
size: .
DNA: TGTGCCAGCAGTCACCTAGCGGGGCTCACAGATACGCAGTATTTT
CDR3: CASSHLAGLTDTQYF

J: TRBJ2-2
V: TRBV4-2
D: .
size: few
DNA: TGTGCCAGCAGCCCTGGGACAAGAACCAACACCGGGGAGCTGTTTTTT
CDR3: CASSPGTRTNTGELFF

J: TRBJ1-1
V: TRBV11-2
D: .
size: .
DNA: TGTGCCAGCAGCTTTAGGGGATTCACTGAAGCTTTCTTT
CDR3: CASSFRGFTEAFF

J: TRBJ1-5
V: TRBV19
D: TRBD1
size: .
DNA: TGTGCCAGTAGTCTAATGACAGGGCAGCCCCAGCATTTT
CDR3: CASSLMTGQPQHF

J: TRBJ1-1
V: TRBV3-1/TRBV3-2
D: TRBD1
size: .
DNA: TGTGCCAGCAGCAGACAGGGGAGGAACACTGAAGCTTTCTTT
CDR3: CASSRQGRNTEAFF

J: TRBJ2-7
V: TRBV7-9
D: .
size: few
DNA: TGTGCCAGCAGCCTAAACCAGGGGGGTTCCTACGAGCAGTACTTC
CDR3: CASSLNQGGSYEQYF

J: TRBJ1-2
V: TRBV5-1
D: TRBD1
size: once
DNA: TGCGCCAGCAGCCCGGGACAGGGGTCGCGCGGCTACACCTTC
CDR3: CASSPGQGSRGYTF

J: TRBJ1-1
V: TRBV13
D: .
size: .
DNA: TGTGCCAGCAGCTCGACACGTTATACTGAAGCTTTCTTT
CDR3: CASSSTRYTEAFF

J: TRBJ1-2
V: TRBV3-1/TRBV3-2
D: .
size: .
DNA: TGTGCCAGCAGCCAAGATCCTGCAGACGGAGCTTATGGCTACACCTTC
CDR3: CASSQDPADGAYGYTF

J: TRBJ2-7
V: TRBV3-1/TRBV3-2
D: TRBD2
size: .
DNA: TGTGCCAGCAGCCAGGTTCGAGCGGGGAAAGGCGAGCAGTACTTC
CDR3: CASSQVRAGKGEQYF

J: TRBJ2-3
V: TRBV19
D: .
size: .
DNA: TGTGCCAGTAGTATCGGGAGCCGAGGCACAGATACGCAGTATTTT
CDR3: CASSIGSRGTDTQYF

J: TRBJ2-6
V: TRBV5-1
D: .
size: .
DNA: TGCGCCAGCAGCTTTTCCGGGACACCTGGGGCCAACGTCCTGACTTTC
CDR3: CASSFSGTPGANVLTF

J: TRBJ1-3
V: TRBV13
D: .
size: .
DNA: TGTGCCAGCAGCTTAGGTCGAGGTACTGGAAACACCATATATTTT
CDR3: CASSLGRGTGNTIYF

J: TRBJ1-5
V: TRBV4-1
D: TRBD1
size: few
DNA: TGCGCCAGCAGCCAAGCCTCCTACGGGACAGGTAGCAATCAGCCCCAGCATTTT
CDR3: CASSQASYGTGSNQPQHF

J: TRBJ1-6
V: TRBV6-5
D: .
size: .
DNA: TGTGCCAGCAGTTTAAGTGGGAGACAACGGAATTCACCCCTCCACTTT
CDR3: CASSLSGRQRNSPLHF

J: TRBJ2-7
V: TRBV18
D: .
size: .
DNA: TGTGCCAGCTCACCACCTATCGGACAGACTACCTACGAGCAGTACTTC
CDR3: CASSPPIGQTTYEQYF

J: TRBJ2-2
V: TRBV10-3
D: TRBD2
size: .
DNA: TGTGCCATCAAAGGGGCGGGGGGACCTGACACCGGGGAGCTGTTTTTT
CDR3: CAIKGAGGPDTGELFF

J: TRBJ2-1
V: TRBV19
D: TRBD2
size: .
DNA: TGTGCCAGTAGCCGTTTTAGCGGGGGCGAGTACAATGAGCAGTTCTTC
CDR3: CASSRFSGGEYNEQFF

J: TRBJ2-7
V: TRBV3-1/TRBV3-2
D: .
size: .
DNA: TGTGCCAGCAGCCACGCTCTCCCAGTTGGGGCAAGCGAGCAGTACTTC
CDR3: CASSHALPVGASEQYF

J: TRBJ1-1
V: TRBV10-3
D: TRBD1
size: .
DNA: TGTGCCATCAGCGTGGACAGGGGAGATGAAGCTTTCTTT
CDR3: CAISVDRGDEAFF

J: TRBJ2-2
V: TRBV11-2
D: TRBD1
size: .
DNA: TGTGCCAGCAGCTACACAGGGGGCCGAGACGGGGAGCTGTTTTTT
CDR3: CASSYTGGRDGELFF

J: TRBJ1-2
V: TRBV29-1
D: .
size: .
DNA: TGCAGCGCCCAGGGACTGGATGGCTACACCTTC
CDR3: CSAQGLDGYTF

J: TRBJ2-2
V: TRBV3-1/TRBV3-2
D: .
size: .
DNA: TGTGCCAGCGGGGAGGTAGGGAGAAAGAAGGCCGGGGAGCTGTTTTTT
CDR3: CASGEVGRKKAGELFF